The 18 T cell receptor beta chains below all came from one sample that was sequenced in a study of post-analysis software for immune sequencing data. Study results and caveats: Relative to controls, patients had five TRBV segments at higher frequency, with TRBV5-6, TRBV5-1 and TRBV20-1 among these.

No antigen is known for these receptors. Every TCR beta cDNA library bore unique molecular identifiers. TCRdb itself ran the PCR reads through MiXCR, one entry per CDR3 protein. The sample consists of 170,000 or so distinct CDR3 sequences, about 32% of them appearing once. The sequencing sample was made of blood. The receptors derive from a girl between 5 and 17 years old with multiple sclerosis.

The table lists this clonotype with many counts. V gene TRBV3-1 combines with J gene TRBJ2-7; TRBD1 aligns across 7 bases. CDR1 and CDR2 (germline): LGHDT, YNNKEL (reference sequence). V lost 1 base and J lost 3; bases outside the gene matches: 6. The CDR3 runs to 15 residues. The CDR3 nucleotides read TGTGCCAGCAGCCAAGTTTGGAGACAGGGCTACGAGCAGTACTTC. Amino acids: CASSQVWRQGYEQYF.

A remark on this clonotype: It may be a read error: a sequence one base away is much more abundant. The V call is TRBV20-1, the J call TRBJ2-7; 8 nucleotides line up with TRBD1. The end of the DNA aligns better with TRBJ2-5, so the J call may be wrong. Germline V CDR1 and CDR2: DFQATT, SNEGSKA (reference sequence). This CDR3 comprises 12 residues. CDR3 nucleotide sequence: TGCAGTACGAGACAGGGGACGGAGACCCAGTACTTC. It encodes CSTRQGTETQYF.

CDR3 sequence (DNA): TGTGCCAGCAGCTACCCCCAAGGACAGGGCGGCGAGCAGTACTTC. This codes for CASSYPQGQGGEQYF. This rearrangement joins TRBV7-9 to TRBJ2-7; 8 bases line up with TRBD1. Losses at the gene ends were 4 bases for V and 6 bases for J; bases not matched to a gene: 11. CDR3 length: 15 residues. Germline CDR1 and CDR2: SEHNR and FQNEAQ (reference sequence).

The V and J genes are TRBV4-2 and TRBJ1-1, with D perhaps TRBD1 (5 bases). The length of the CDR3 is 13 residues. V was trimmed by 4 bases and J by 8 bases, leaving 14 bases between them. Germline-derived CDR1 and CDR2 are LGHNA and YNFKEQ. CDR3 residues: CASSPPLGEEAFF. DNA of the CDR3: TGTGCCAGCAGCCCCCCCCTGGGGGAAGAAGCTTTCTTT.

This clonotype was found a few times. V and J are TRBV28 and TRBJ1-6, with no clear D. Germline lookup yields CDR1 MDHEN and CDR2 SYDVKM. The CDR3 is 10 residues long. Trimming cost V 8 bases and J 14 bases, with 10 bases left between them. CDR3 sequence (DNA): TGTGCCAGCTCCCGTTCGTCCCTCCACTTT. Encoded protein: CASSRSSLHF.

Concerning this clonotype: The junction and the germline gene differ at one end; a read error may be behind it. This chain links TRBV12-3 or TRBV12-4 with TRBJ1-5, with D perhaps matching TRBD1 (6 bases). The CDR3 contains 14 residues. The CDR3 DNA reads TGTGCCGGCAGTTCCCCGGGGGCGGACCAGCCCCAGCATTTT. Its protein product is CAGSSPGADQPQHF.

This chain joins TRBV5-1 and TRBJ2-7, with 8 bases aligning to TRBD2. Germline loops: CDR1 SGHRS, CDR2 YFSETQ. With 0 bases clipped from V and 7 bases from J, the junction kept 12 bases outside the gene matches. This CDR3 comprises 16 residues. CDR3 region: CASSLESGGGYNEQYF. CDR3 nucleotides: TGCGCCAGCAGCTTGGAATCGGGGGGGGGCTACAATGAGCAGTACTTC.

The chain couples TRBV20-1 to TRBJ1-2, with a weak D call TRBD1 (5 bases). Between the trimmed V and J ends, which lost 0 bases and 7 bases, there was a span of 18 bases. There are 15 residues in the CDR3. CDR1 and CDR2 from the germline V gene are DFQATT and SNEGSKA (reference sequence). CDR3 region: CSARDERGTGCGYTF. The CDR3 DNA sequence: TGCAGTGCTAGAGATGAGAGGGGCACGGGCTGTGGCTACACCTTC.

To note about this clonotype: One end of the junction varies from germline; a read error may be responsible. The gene calls are TRBV10-3 and TRBJ2-6; D may match TRBD1 or TRBD2 (6 bases each). Germline CDR1 is ENHRY and CDR2 is SYGVKD. The CDR3 has 17 residues. The CDR3 spells CAISAGGGWAGASVLTF. As DNA, the CDR3 is TGTGCCATCAGTGCCGGGGGCGGCTGGGCTGGGGCCAGCGTCCTGACTTTC.

The chain is built from TRBV4-1 and TRBJ2-2; no clear D gene. Germline V CDR1 and CDR2: MGHRA, YSYEKL. This CDR3 contains 13 residues. Trimming pared 0 bases from V and 9 bases from J, leaving 8 bases between. The CDR3 sequence: CASSQDGHRELFF. CDR3 nucleotides: TGCGCCAGCAGCCAAGACGGCCACCGGGAGCTGTTTTTT.

This clonotype was observed many times. The chain couples TRBV20-1 to TRBJ2-1, with 9 bases that match TRBD2. This CDR3 comprises 16 residues. The ends lost 3 bases at V and 1 base at J; junction bases unmatched: 7. Germline-derived CDR1 and CDR2 are DFQATT and SNEGSKA (reference sequence). The CDR3 DNA is TGCAGTGCTAGGATGCTAGCGGGAAATTCCTACAATGAGCAGTTCTTC. As protein: CSARMLAGNSYNEQFF.

This clonotype was picked up a small number of times. The V gene is TRBV7-9, the J gene TRBJ2-1; TRBD2 agrees at 13 bases. The CDR3 spans 17 residues. Trimming removed 5 bases from V and 0 bases from J; junction bases left unmatched: 4. Germline V lookup: CDR1 SEHNR, CDR2 FQNEAQ (reference sequence). The CDR3 region is CASSGGLAGVSYNEQFF. The CDR3, as DNA: TGTGCCAGCAGCGGAGGACTAGCGGGAGTCTCCTACAATGAGCAGTTCTTC.

This chain links TRBV20-1 with TRBJ2-3; D is perhaps TRBD1 (6 bases). This CDR3 contains 15 residues. The germline gives CDR1 DFQATT, CDR2 SNEGSKA (reference sequence). The CDR3 region has the DNA TGCGTGCTAAGAGGAACAGGGACACCGTCAGATACGCAGTATTTT. It codes for CVLRGTGTPSDTQYF.

Many counts were recorded for this clonotype. The chain links TRBV30 to TRBJ2-1; the D gene is possibly TRBD1 (6 bases). The V end was cut by 3 bases, the J end by 9 bases, with 12 bases between. The germline V gene has CDR1 GTSNPN and CDR2 SVGIG (reference sequence). The CDR3 is made up of 12 amino acids. CDR3 residues: CAWRPKGGEQFF. CDR3 nucleotide sequence: TGTGCCTGGAGACCCAAAGGGGGTGAGCAGTTCTTC. The full variable domain, completed using reference TRBV30 and TRBJ2-1, is SQTIHQWPATLVQPVGSPLSLECTVEGTSNPNLYWYRQAAGRGLQLLFYSVGIGQISSEVPQNLSASRPQDRQFILSSKKLLLSDSGFYLCAWRPKGGEQFFGPGTRLTVL.

The sample holds a few counts of this clonotype. The chain recombines TRBV7-6 with TRBJ1-1; 7 bases fit TRBD1. The CDR3 has 17 residues. Germline-derived CDR1 and CDR2 are SGHVS and FNYEAQ. After removal of 1 base from V and 3 bases from J, the junction contained 11 bases not matched to a gene. In DNA, the CDR3 is TGTGCCAGCAGCTTAGGAGCAAGACAGGGTTGGGACACTGAAGCTTTCTTT. Protein product: CASSLGARQGWDTEAFF.

A note on this clonotype: A much bigger clone sits one base away, suggesting this may be a read error. The chain is built from TRBV3-1 and TRBJ2-1; 9 bases are a match to TRBD2. Per the germline V gene, CDR1 is LGHDT and CDR2 is YNNKEL (reference sequence). Trimming cost V 8 bases and J 5 bases; bases outside gene matches: 10. This CDR3 has 15 residues. CDR3 region: CASGPELAGHNEQFF. Here the CDR3 DNA reads TGTGCCAGCGGACCGGAACTAGCGGGTCACAATGAGCAGTTCTTC.

This chain joins TRBV4-1 and TRBJ1-1; D not resolved. This CDR3 has 16 residues. The germline V gene has CDR1 MGHRA and CDR2 YSYEKL. The V end was cut by 3 bases, the J end by 0 bases, with 14 bases between. CDR3 in amino acids: CASSHSPVAVNTEAFF. The DNA of the CDR3 is TGCGCCAGCAGCCACTCCCCCGTGGCGGTGAACACTGAAGCTTTCTTT.

This clonotype occurred many times. The chain uses TRBV20-1 and TRBJ2-1; D call uncertain. The V end lost 4 bases, the J end lost 8 bases, and 9 bases lay between the germline ends. The CDR3 is 11 residues long. Germline V lookup: CDR1 DFQATT, CDR2 SNEGSKA (reference sequence). The CDR3 spells CSAKVLDEQFF. CDR3 in DNA: TGCAGTGCTAAGGTTTTGGATGAGCAGTTCTTC.